These 5 T cell receptor beta chains came from one sample sequenced in a study of T cell responses to AZD1222 COVID-19 vaccine. The method was immunoSEQ multiplex PCR; TCRdb's version includes in-frame clones alone and lacks a portion of them. This table holds about 140,000 clones, roughly nine tenths found once. Sequencing was performed on peripheral blood, taken on day 0 of AZD1222 vaccination. The receptor source for this set is an adult in good health.

The V and J genes are TRBV7-9 and TRBJ2-2; possible D gene TRBD2, 6 bases. V was pared by 1 base and J by 2 bases, with 14 bases between. Germline lookup yields CDR1 SEHNR and CDR2 FQNEAQ (reference sequence). This CDR3 region has 17 residues. CDR3 in DNA: TGTGCCAGCAGCTTAGTGCTGCGGGGATCAAACACCGGGGAGCTGTTTTTT. This translates into CASSLVLRGSNTGELFF.

The chain recombines TRBV6-6 with TRBJ1-4; 9 bases are shared with TRBD1. CDR3 length: 15 amino acids. J was trimmed by 0 bases and V by 7 bases; bases with no gene match: 3. CDR1 is MNHNY, CDR2 SVGAGI, per germline (reference sequence). CDR3 sequence (DNA): TGTGCCAGCAAAGACAGGGGGGCAACTAATGAAAAACTGTTTTTT. It encodes CASKDRGATNEKLFF.

This chain uses TRBV28 with TRBJ1-1; 7 bases agree with TRBD1. After removal of 2 bases from V and 6 bases from J, the junction contained 21 bases not matched to a gene. CDR3 length: 19 residues. Germline CDR1 MDHEN, CDR2 SYDVKM. The CDR3 region is CASSLPKRQGRALGPEAFF. The CDR3 DNA reads as TGTGCCAGCAGTTTACCGAAAAGACAGGGTCGAGCATTGGGGCCTGAAGCTTTCTTT.

The CDR3 DNA reads TGTGCCAGTAGTGTCTGGGGGGGAGCGGCCAAAAACATTCAGTACTTC. Protein: CASSVWGGAAKNIQYF. J is TRBJ2-4 and V is TRBV19; TRBD2 aligns across 7 bases. Losses at the gene ends were 5 bases for V and 1 base for J; bases not matched to a gene: 8. The V gene's germline CDR1 is LNHDA and CDR2 SQIVND (reference sequence). The CDR3 loop spans 16 amino acids.

CDR3 DNA: TGTGCCAGCAGTGAGGGGCAGTCCTACGAGCAGTACTTC. It codes for CASSEGQSYEQYF. The V call is TRBV2, the J call TRBJ2-7; D perhaps matches TRBD1 (5 bases). Germline V gene sequence: CDR1 SNHLY, CDR2 FYNNEI. The V end was cut by 3 bases, the J end by 1 base, with 7 bases between. The CDR3 is 13 residues long.